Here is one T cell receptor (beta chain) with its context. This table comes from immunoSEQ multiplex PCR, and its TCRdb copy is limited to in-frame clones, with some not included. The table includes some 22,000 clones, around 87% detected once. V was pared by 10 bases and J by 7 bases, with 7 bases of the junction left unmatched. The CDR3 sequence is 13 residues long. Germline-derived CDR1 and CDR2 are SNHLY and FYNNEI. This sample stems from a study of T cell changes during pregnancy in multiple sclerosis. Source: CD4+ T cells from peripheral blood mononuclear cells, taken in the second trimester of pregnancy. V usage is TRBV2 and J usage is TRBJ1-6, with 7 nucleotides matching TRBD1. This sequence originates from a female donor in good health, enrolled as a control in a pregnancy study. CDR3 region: CATRDSSNSPLHF. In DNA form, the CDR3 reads TGTGCCACCCGGGACAGTTCGAATTCACCCCTCCACTTT.